The 21 T cell receptor beta chains below all came from one sample that was sequenced in a study of human T cells and chemical hapten exposure. Documented time point: pre-sensitization, week 0. Treatment of the sample: therapeutic diphenylcyclopropenone sensitization with weekly scalp DPC. From the RACE reads, TCRdb called clonotypes with MiXCR, one entry per CDR3 protein. The table lists a few hundred thousand distinct CDR3 sequences, 7.5% to 10% of them singletons. The specimen was whole blood, collected in connection with sensitization to the hapten diphenylcyclopropenone (DPC). The receptors stem from a middle-aged woman with alopecia areata. Some clones in this sample may be carry-over from other donors' samples.

There are many counts of this clonotype. The chain couples TRBV12-3 or TRBV12-4 to TRBJ2-6; TRBD1 matches at 9 bases. With 2 bases clipped from V and 0 bases from J, the junction kept 11 bases outside the gene matches. The CDR3 covers 20 residues. In nucleotides, the CDR3 is TGTGCCAGCAGTTTACGGTTCTGGGACAGGGATCTCTCTGGGGCCAACGTCCTGACTTTC. It is translated as CASSLRFWDRDLSGANVLTF.

This chain uses TRBV11-2 with TRBJ2-7; D may be TRBD2 (5 bases). Trimming left V 0 bases short and J 1 base short, with 10 bases between. The CDR3 covers 15 residues. Germline-derived CDR1 and CDR2 are SGHAT and FQNNGV. The CDR3 coding sequence is TGTGCCAGCAGCTTAGATCCGGGCGGGTCCTACGAGCAGTACTTC. It yields the protein CASSLDPGGSYEQYF.

This clonotype was observed a few times. The CDR3 region is CASRLAVYNEQFF. As DNA, the CDR3 is TGTGCCAGCAGACTAGCGGTCTACAATGAGCAGTTCTTC. The chain is built from TRBV6-2 or TRBV6-3 and TRBJ2-1; 8 nucleotides match TRBD2. The CDR3 spans 13 residues. Trimming cost V 6 bases and J 3 bases; bases outside gene matches: 1. The germline gives CDR1 MNHEY, CDR2 SVGEGT.

In its sample, this clonotype was seen a few times. The chain combines TRBV4-3 with TRBJ2-1, with D perhaps TRBD1 (6 bases). This CDR3 is built from 15 residues. The germline V gene encodes CDR1 LGHNA and CDR2 YSLEER. V lost 0 bases to trimming and J lost 3 bases, with 9 bases between them. The DNA of the CDR3 is TGCGCCAGCAGCCAAGAAGGGGGAGTCTACAATGAGCAGTTCTTC. Its translation: CASSQEGGVYNEQFF.

V gene TRBV5-1 combines with J gene TRBJ1-1; 8 nucleotides align to TRBD1. CDR3 length: 15 residues. Germline V CDR1 and CDR2: SGHRS, YFSETQ. V lost 7 bases, J lost 3 bases, and 11 bases stayed unmatched. The CDR3 nucleotides read TGCGCCAGCTTGCCCATTCAGGGGGCCGACACTGAAGCTTTCTTT. This encodes CASLPIQGADTEAFF.

The chain is built from TRBV5-1 and TRBJ2-2; D is undetermined. CDR1 and CDR2 (germline): SGHRS, YFSETQ. V dropped 1 base and J dropped 0 bases, with 10 bases sitting between them. CDR3 length equals 16 residues. CDR3 in DNA: TGCGCCAGCAGCTTGAGTGCTTCATCGAACACCGGGGAGCTGTTTTTT. The encoded protein is CASSLSASSNTGELFF.

The rearrangement uses TRBV5-6 and TRBJ1-1; TRBD1 matches at 8 bases. The CDR3 extends over 15 amino acids. With V trimmed by 2 bases and J by 12 bases, 15 bases remained unmatched. The V gene's germline CDR1 is SGHDT and CDR2 YYEEEE. CDR3: CASSLADTGQVRSFF. The CDR3, as DNA: TGTGCCAGCAGCTTAGCTGACACGGGACAGGTTAGGTCTTTCTTT.

Only a few counts were recorded for this clonotype. This chain uses TRBV27 with TRBJ2-2; D is unresolved. Trimming took 8 bases from V and 0 from J, leaving 7 bases between them. The CDR3 extends over 13 amino acids. Germline V gene sequence: CDR1 MNHEY, CDR2 SMNVEV (reference sequence). The DNA for the CDR3 is TGTGCCAGCGGGTCCCCGAACACCGGGGAGCTGTTTTTT. This codes for CASGSPNTGELFF.

In its sample, this clonotype was seen a few times. The chain employs TRBV6-2 or TRBV6-3 and TRBJ1-2, with 7 bases lining up with TRBD1. The CDR3 extends over 14 amino acids. The V segment lost 6 bases and the J segment 0 bases; nucleotides outside the gene matches: 4. Looked up from germline, CDR1 is MNHEY and CDR2 is SVGEGT. Here the CDR3 DNA reads TGTGCCAGCAGCCGGACAGGTTCTAACTATGGCTACACCTTC. This sequence encodes CASSRTGSNYGYTF.

This clonotype was detected only a few times. The chain is built from TRBV20-1 and TRBJ2-1, with 9 bases aligning to TRBD2. V lost 4 bases and J lost 8; bases outside the gene matches: 6. This CDR3 spans 13 amino acids. Germline CDR1 and CDR2: DFQATT and SNEGSKA (reference sequence). The CDR3 protein is CSAIPGGRDEQFF. CDR3 coding DNA: TGCAGTGCTATCCCGGGCGGGAGGGATGAGCAGTTCTTC.

The gene calls are TRBV24-1 and TRBJ2-1; 13 positions agree with TRBD2. The CDR3 covers 15 residues. The trim removed 5 bases at V and 9 bases at J, leaving 6 bases unmatched. Germline V CDR1 and CDR2: KGHDR, SFDVKD. The CDR3 coding sequence is TGTGCCACCAGTGTCCGGACTAGCGGGAGTATTGAGCAGTTCTTC. Protein sequence: CATSVRTSGSIEQFF.

The chain has TRBV7-2 and TRBJ2-1, with D possibly TRBD2 on 5 matching bases. Germline loops: CDR1 SGHTA, CDR2 FQGNSA. Trimming removed 1 base at V and 5 bases at J, with 21 bases between. The CDR3 is made up of 18 amino acids. CDR3 nucleotide sequence: TGTGCCAGCAGCTTAGAGGGAGCACGGAGGATAGGCGACAATGAGCAGTTCTTC. Amino acid sequence: CASSLEGARRIGDNEQFF.

This chain uses TRBV3-1 with TRBJ2-5, with D possibly being TRBD1 (6 bases). This CDR3 contains 14 residues. CDR1 and CDR2 from the germline V gene are LGHDT and YNNKEL (reference sequence). The ends were cut back, 0 bases at V and 4 bases at J, with 9 bases in the middle. This chain's CDR3 is CASSQETRGETQYF. CDR3 in DNA: TGTGCCAGCAGCCAAGAGACCAGGGGAGAGACCCAGTACTTC.

This clonotype was seen at least ten times. The gene calls are TRBV7-9 and TRBJ2-2; no firm D call. CDR3 size: 15 residues. The germline V gene has CDR1 SEHNR and CDR2 FQNEAQ (reference sequence). V dropped 2 bases and J dropped 4 bases, with 11 bases sitting between them. The CDR3 loop reads CASSLSQLGTGELFF. The CDR3 DNA follows: TGTGCCAGCAGCTTAAGCCAACTGGGCACCGGGGAGCTGTTTTTT.

The chain uses TRBV5-1 and TRBJ2-5, with D hard to call. Germline CDR1 reads SGHRS; CDR2 reads YFSETQ. The CDR3 is made up of 14 amino acids. V dropped 4 bases and J dropped 5 bases, with 15 bases sitting between them. CDR3: CASSTDLPTETQYF. DNA for the CDR3: TGCGCCAGCAGCACGGATCTCCCTACGGAGACCCAGTACTTC.

This clonotype occurred a few times. The chain recombines TRBV5-6 with TRBJ2-7, with D maybe TRBD2 (5 bases). V lost 4 bases and J lost 3, with 20 bases in between. Germline lookup yields CDR1 SGHDT and CDR2 YYEEEE. The CDR3 is 16 residues long. Written as DNA, the CDR3 is TGTGCCAGCAGCGGATCGTCAGATCTAGGACTCTACGAGCAGTACTTC. It is translated as CASSGSSDLGLYEQYF.

The V gene is TRBV4-2, the J gene TRBJ2-1; the D call may be TRBD1 or TRBD2 (6 bases each). V lost 2 bases and J lost 9, with 11 bases in between. The CDR3 sequence is 13 residues long. From germline, CDR1 is LGHNA and CDR2 YNFKEQ. CDR3 nucleotides: TGTGCCAGCAGCCAACCCGGGGGCTCTGAGCAGTTCTTC. It is translated as CASSQPGGSEQFF.

This rearrangement joins TRBV7-2 to TRBJ2-3; 9 nucleotides align to TRBD2. The CDR3 runs 12 residues. Germline-derived CDR1 and CDR2 are SGHTA and FQGNSA. J gave up 7 bases and V 6 bases, and 2 bases lay outside the gene matches. DNA of the CDR3: TGTGCCAGCAGGACTAGCGGAAATACGCAGTATTTT. It yields the protein CASRTSGNTQYF.

The V and J genes are TRBV7-9 and TRBJ1-4, with a weak D call TRBD1 (5 bases). The CDR3 length is 15 residues. Germline values: CDR1 SEHNR, CDR2 FQNEAQ (reference sequence). Trimming took 3 bases from V and 8 from J, leaving 16 bases between them. CDR3 DNA sequence: TGTGCCAGCAGCTTCGGGACGCTAGTAGGAGAAAAACTGTTTTTT. Protein: CASSFGTLVGEKLFF.

The rearrangement uses TRBV20-1 and TRBJ2-5; possible D gene TRBD1, 6 bases. V dropped 5 bases and J dropped 0 bases, with 13 bases sitting between them. Germline assignment: CDR1 DFQATT and CDR2 SNEGSKA (reference sequence). This CDR3 is 14 amino acids long. CDR3 coding DNA: TGCAGTGCTCACCAGACAGGCGACCAAGAGACCCAGTACTTC. Its translation: CSAHQTGDQETQYF.

This clonotype was seen ten or more times. This rearrangement joins TRBV4-1 to TRBJ1-5; a weak D match, TRBD1 (6 bases). The CDR3 runs to 18 residues. Trimming left V 0 bases short and J 0 bases short, with 15 bases between. Germline values: CDR1 MGHRA, CDR2 YSYEKL. The CDR3 DNA follows: TGCGCCAGCAGCCAAGATGGTCAGGGGACCTATAGCAATCAGCCCCAGCATTTT. It specifies CASSQDGQGTYSNQPQHF.